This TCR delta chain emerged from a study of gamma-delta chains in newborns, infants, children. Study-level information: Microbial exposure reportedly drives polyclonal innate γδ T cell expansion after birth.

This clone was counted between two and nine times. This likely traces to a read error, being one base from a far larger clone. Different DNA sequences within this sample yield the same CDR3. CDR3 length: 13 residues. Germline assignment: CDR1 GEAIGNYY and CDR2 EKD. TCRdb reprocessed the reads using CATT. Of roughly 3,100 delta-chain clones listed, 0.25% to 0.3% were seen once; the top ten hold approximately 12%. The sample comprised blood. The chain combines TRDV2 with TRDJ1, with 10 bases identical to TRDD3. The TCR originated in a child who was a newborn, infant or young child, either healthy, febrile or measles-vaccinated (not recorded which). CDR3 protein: CACDTGGYDKLIF. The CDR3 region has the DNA TGTGCCTGTGACACCGGGGGATACGATAAACTCATCTTC.